Listed below are T cell receptor beta chains from one sample, sequenced in a study of blood T cell repertoires in COVID-19. Using immunoSEQ multiplex PCR, the repertoire was profiled, and TCRdb retains in-frame clones only, with some absent. Of 250,000 to 300,000 clones listed, roughly 90% are singletons. Sequencing was done on a sample of peripheral blood. The receptors shown here come from a young woman with COVID-19, enrolled during active disease. Both conserved end residues are part of each CDR3. Each record gives: CDR3 length, clone size, J gene, V gene, CDR3 protein. Only part of the rows carry a size: once, few, many, or a class if the clone is expanded.

CDR3 length: 16; clone size: .; J gene: TRBJ1-6; V gene: TRBV2; CDR3 protein: CASSGGGSSYNSPLHF
CDR3 length: 15; clone size: .; J gene: TRBJ2-7; V gene: TRBV14; CDR3 protein: CASSLQQGGAYEQYF
CDR3 length: 14; clone size: .; J gene: TRBJ1-2; V gene: TRBV6-4; CDR3 protein: CASSETALNYGYTF
CDR3 length: 16; clone size: once; J gene: TRBJ1-5; V gene: TRBV5-1; CDR3 protein: CASRPQGADSNQPQHF
CDR3 length: 14; clone size: .; J gene: TRBJ2-3; V gene: TRBV2; CDR3 protein: CASGEGSSTDTQYF
CDR3 length: 17; clone size: .; J gene: TRBJ1-1; V gene: TRBV4-1; CDR3 protein: CASSQDTLTGVNTEAFF
CDR3 length: 17; clone size: .; J gene: TRBJ2-6; V gene: TRBV9; CDR3 protein: CASSLGTLVSGANVLTF
CDR3 length: 14; clone size: .; J gene: TRBJ2-5; V gene: TRBV15; CDR3 protein: CATSRDRAQETQYF
CDR3 length: 14; clone size: .; J gene: TRBJ2-4; V gene: TRBV30; CDR3 protein: CAWKMAGAKNIQYF
CDR3 length: 15; clone size: .; J gene: TRBJ2-7; V gene: TRBV6-5; CDR3 protein: CASSYSSGGSKEQYF
CDR3 length: 15; clone size: .; J gene: TRBJ2-3; V gene: TRBV19; CDR3 protein: CASSIEGRAQNTQYF
CDR3 length: 13; clone size: few; J gene: TRBJ1-2; V gene: TRBV19; CDR3 protein: CASSIPGNYGYTF
CDR3 length: 13; clone size: .; J gene: TRBJ2-5; V gene: TRBV5-1; CDR3 protein: CASSGQGGETQYF
CDR3 length: 15; clone size: .; J gene: TRBJ2-7; V gene: TRBV23-1; CDR3 protein: CASSRGRHFSYEQYF
CDR3 length: 15; clone size: .; J gene: TRBJ1-2; V gene: TRBV7-8; CDR3 protein: CASSVHRDRGLGYTF
CDR3 length: 16; clone size: .; J gene: TRBJ2-2; V gene: TRBV7-6; CDR3 protein: CASSSRQGGSTGELFF
CDR3 length: 15; clone size: .; J gene: TRBJ1-6; V gene: TRBV5-1; CDR3 protein: CASSLAGEGNSPLHF
CDR3 length: 15; clone size: .; J gene: TRBJ2-1; V gene: TRBV4-1; CDR3 protein: CASSQVPSGGNEQFF
CDR3 length: 15; clone size: .; J gene: TRBJ1-6; V gene: TRBV27; CDR3 protein: CASSYWTGSGSPLHF
CDR3 length: 14; clone size: .; J gene: TRBJ1-1; V gene: TRBV19; CDR3 protein: CASSNRQGSTEAFF
CDR3 length: 14; clone size: .; J gene: TRBJ2-7; V gene: TRBV5-1; CDR3 protein: CASSWTLTGQEQYF
CDR3 length: 14; clone size: .; J gene: TRBJ2-2; V gene: TRBV5-1; CDR3 protein: CASRQGRNTGELFF
CDR3 length: 15; clone size: .; J gene: TRBJ2-3; V gene: TRBV19; CDR3 protein: CASSIRRGGLDTQYF
CDR3 length: 15; clone size: .; J gene: TRBJ2-1; V gene: TRBV5-1; CDR3 protein: CASSLAGRGYNEQFF
CDR3 length: 14; clone size: .; J gene: TRBJ2-7; V gene: TRBV11-2; CDR3 protein: CASSLVPSGVEQYF
CDR3 length: 12; clone size: .; J gene: TRBJ2-5; V gene: TRBV7-9; CDR3 protein: CASSSQIETQYF
CDR3 length: 15; clone size: .; J gene: TRBJ2-5; V gene: TRBV5-4; CDR3 protein: CASSPNRGVWETQYF
CDR3 length: 12; clone size: .; J gene: TRBJ2-1; V gene: TRBV24-1; CDR3 protein: CATSADGYEQFF
CDR3 length: 14; clone size: few; J gene: TRBJ2-7; V gene: TRBV2; CDR3 protein: CASSSEQSSYEQYF
CDR3 length: 14; clone size: .; J gene: TRBJ1-1; V gene: TRBV7-9; CDR3 protein: CASSRGQVNTEAFF
CDR3 length: 14; clone size: .; J gene: TRBJ2-7; V gene: TRBV27; CDR3 protein: CASTWGQGASEQYF
CDR3 length: 15; clone size: few; J gene: TRBJ2-6; V gene: TRBV3-1/TRBV3-2; CDR3 protein: CASSSGVSGANVLTF
CDR3 length: 15; clone size: .; J gene: TRBJ1-3; V gene: TRBV7-9; CDR3 protein: CASSLGGGAGNTIYF
CDR3 length: 10; clone size: .; J gene: TRBJ2-1; V gene: TRBV29-1; CDR3 protein: CSVEGGGRFF
CDR3 length: 16; clone size: .; J gene: TRBJ2-5; V gene: TRBV5-4; CDR3 protein: CASSSGGLAGDETQYF
CDR3 length: 13; clone size: once; J gene: TRBJ1-1; V gene: TRBV19; CDR3 protein: CASSMGRLTEAFF
CDR3 length: 14; clone size: .; J gene: TRBJ1-2; V gene: TRBV5-1; CDR3 protein: CASSLGSTNYGYTF
CDR3 length: 15; clone size: .; J gene: TRBJ2-5; V gene: TRBV18; CDR3 protein: CASSVLRDSEETQYF
CDR3 length: 14; clone size: .; J gene: TRBJ1-5; V gene: TRBV28; CDR3 protein: CASSHRGFNQPQHF
CDR3 length: 15; clone size: .; J gene: TRBJ2-7; V gene: TRBV28; CDR3 protein: CASSPEGHASYEQYF
CDR3 length: 13; clone size: .; J gene: TRBJ1-2; V gene: TRBV5-1; CDR3 protein: CASRESGNYGYTF
CDR3 length: 14; clone size: few; J gene: TRBJ2-3; V gene: TRBV27; CDR3 protein: CASSLSGTSDTQYF
CDR3 length: 15; clone size: .; J gene: TRBJ2-7; V gene: TRBV25-1; CDR3 protein: CASARSGTGAYEQYF
CDR3 length: 15; clone size: .; J gene: TRBJ1-1; V gene: TRBV27; CDR3 protein: CASSREGRTNTEAFF
CDR3 length: 15; clone size: .; J gene: TRBJ2-3; V gene: TRBV5-1; CDR3 protein: CASSSTTRATDTQYF
CDR3 length: 14; clone size: .; J gene: TRBJ2-7; V gene: TRBV11-2; CDR3 protein: CASSPWTGAYEQYF
CDR3 length: 14; clone size: .; J gene: TRBJ2-2; V gene: TRBV7-9; CDR3 protein: CASPSGGAPGELFF